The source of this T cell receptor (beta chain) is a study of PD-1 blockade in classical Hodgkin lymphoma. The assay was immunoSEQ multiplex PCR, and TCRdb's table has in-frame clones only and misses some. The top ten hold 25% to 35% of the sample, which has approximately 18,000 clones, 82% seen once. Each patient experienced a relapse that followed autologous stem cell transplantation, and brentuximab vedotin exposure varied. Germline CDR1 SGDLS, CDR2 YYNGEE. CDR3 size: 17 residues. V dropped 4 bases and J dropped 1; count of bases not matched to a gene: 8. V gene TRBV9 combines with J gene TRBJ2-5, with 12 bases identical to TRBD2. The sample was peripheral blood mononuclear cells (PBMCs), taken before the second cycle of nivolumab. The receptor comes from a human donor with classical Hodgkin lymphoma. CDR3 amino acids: CASSLGLAGYIQETQYF. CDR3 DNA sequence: TGTGCCAGCAGCCTAGGACTAGCGGGGTATATCCAAGAGACCCAGTACTTC.